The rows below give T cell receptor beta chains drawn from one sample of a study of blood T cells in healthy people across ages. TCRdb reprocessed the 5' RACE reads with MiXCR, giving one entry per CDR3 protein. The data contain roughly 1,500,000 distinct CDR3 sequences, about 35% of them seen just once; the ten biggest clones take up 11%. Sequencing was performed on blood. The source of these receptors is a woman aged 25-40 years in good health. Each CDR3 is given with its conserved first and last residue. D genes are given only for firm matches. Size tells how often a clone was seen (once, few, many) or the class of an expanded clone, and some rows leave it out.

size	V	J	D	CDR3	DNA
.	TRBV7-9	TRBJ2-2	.	CATQTGDNTGELFF	TGTGCCACCCAGACCGGGGACAACACCGGGGAGCTGTTTTTT
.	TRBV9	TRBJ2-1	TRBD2	CASSPTSGGARNEQFF	TGTGCCAGCAGTCCTACTAGCGGGGGGGCGAGGAATGAGCAGTTCTTC
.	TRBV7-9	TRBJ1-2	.	CASSLGSRGSYGYTF	TGTGCCAGCAGCTTAGGGTCCAGGGGTAGCTATGGCTACACCTTC
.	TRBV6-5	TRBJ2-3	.	CASSYSNSDTQYF	TGTGCCAGCAGTTACTCGAACTCAGATACGCAGTATTTT
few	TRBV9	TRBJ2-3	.	CASSVTLSTDTQYF	TGTGCCAGCAGCGTAACTCTAAGCACAGATACGCAGTATTTT
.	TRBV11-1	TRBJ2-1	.	CASSLARLQETQFF	TGTGCCAGCAGCTTAGCTAGACTTCAAGAGACCCAGTTCTTC
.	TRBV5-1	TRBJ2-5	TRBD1	CASSSRTGGEKTQYF	TGCGCCAGCAGCTCCCGGACAGGGGGTGAAAAGACCCAGTACTTC
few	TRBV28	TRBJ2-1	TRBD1	CATYRGAYNEQFF	TGTGCCACCTACAGGGGTGCATACAATGAGCAGTTCTTC
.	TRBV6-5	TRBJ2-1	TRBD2	CASSLWEGVLNNEQFF	TGTGCCAGCAGTCTGTGGGAGGGCGTTTTGAACAATGAGCAGTTCTTC
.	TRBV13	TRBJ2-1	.	CASSLVSSSGEQFF	TGTGCCAGCAGCTTGGTTAGTTCATCAGGCGAGCAGTTCTTC
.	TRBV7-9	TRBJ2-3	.	CASSLVQGSSDTQYF	TGTGCCAGCAGCTTGGTTCAGGGGAGTTCAGATACGCAGTATTTT
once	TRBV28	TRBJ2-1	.	CASRFGNGEQFF	TGTGCCAGCAGGTTTGGGAACGGTGAGCAGTTCTTC
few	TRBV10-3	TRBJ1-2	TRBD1	CATTGADNYGYTF	TGTGCCACCACAGGGGCCGATAACTATGGCTACACCTTC
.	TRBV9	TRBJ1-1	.	CASSVERVNTEAFF	TGTGCCAGCAGCGTAGAACGAGTGAACACTGAAGCTTTCTTT
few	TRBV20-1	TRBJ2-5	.	CSARGPAPAQETQYF	TGCAGTGCCAGAGGACCAGCCCCTGCCCAGGAGACCCAGTACTTC
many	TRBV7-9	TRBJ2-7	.	CASSLMGRLSYEQYF	TGTGCCAGCAGCTTAATGGGCAGGTTGTCCTACGAGCAGTACTTC
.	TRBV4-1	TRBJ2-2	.	CASSQLGGGNTGELFF	TGCGCCAGCAGCCAACTTGGAGGGGGGAACACCGGGGAGCTGTTTTTT
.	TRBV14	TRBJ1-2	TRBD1	CASSQDLRGQGNYGYTF	TGTGCCAGCAGCCAAGACCTGAGGGGACAGGGGAACTATGGCTACACCTTC
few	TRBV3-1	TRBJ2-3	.	CASSQAEGKQYF	TGTGCCAGCAGCCAAGCGGAGGGTAAGCAGTATTTT
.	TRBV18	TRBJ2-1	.	CASSPRDSGEQFF	TGTGCCAGCTCACCCCGGGACTCAGGGGAGCAGTTCTTC
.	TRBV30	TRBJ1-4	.	CAWRGEPPGISFF	TGTGCCTGGAGGGGAGAACCTCCCGGGATTTCGTTTTTT
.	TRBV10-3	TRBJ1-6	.	CAISEEGSWALHF	TGTGCCATCAGTGAGGAGGGGTCCTGGGCCCTCCACTTT
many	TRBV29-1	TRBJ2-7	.	CSPRGGTYEQYF	TGCAGCCCCCGTGGGGGCACCTACGAGCAGTACTTC
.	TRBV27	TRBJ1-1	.	CASSLSGVLKAFF	TGTGCCAGCAGTTTATCTGGAGTATTGAAAGCTTTCTTT
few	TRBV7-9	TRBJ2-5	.	CASSPSRFQRVEETQYF	TGTGCCAGCAGCCCCAGCCGCTTTCAGCGGGTAGAAGAGACCCAGTACTTC
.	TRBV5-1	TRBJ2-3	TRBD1	CASSSGQDTSTDTQYF	TGCGCCAGCAGCTCGGGACAGGACACTAGCACAGATACGCAGTATTTT
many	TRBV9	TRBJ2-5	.	CASSVAGQGRGETQYF	TGTGCCAGCAGCGTAGCTGGGCAGGGTAGGGGGGAGACCCAGTACTTC
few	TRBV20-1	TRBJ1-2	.	CSASDTGRESPNYGYTF	TGCAGTGCTTCAGACACAGGGCGCGAAAGTCCTAACTATGGCTACACCTTC
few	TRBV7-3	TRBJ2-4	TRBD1	CASSSTRDRVLYF	TGTGCCAGCAGCTCGACCCGGGACAGAGTCTTGTACTTC
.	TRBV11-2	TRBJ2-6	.	CASSLEDRPYSGANVLTF	TGTGCCAGCAGCTTAGAAGACAGGCCCTACTCTGGGGCCAACGTCCTGACTTTC
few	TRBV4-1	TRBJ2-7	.	CASSQGGGPIYEQYF	TGCGCCAGCAGCCAAGGTGGCGGACCAATCTACGAGCAGTACTTC
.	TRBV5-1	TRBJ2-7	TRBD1	CASSLGTGFAQQYF	TGCGCCAGCAGCTTGGGGACAGGATTCGCCCAGCAGTACTTC
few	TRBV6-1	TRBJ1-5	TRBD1	CASRDRGSNQPQHF	TGTGCCAGCAGAGACAGGGGGTCCAATCAGCCCCAGCATTTT
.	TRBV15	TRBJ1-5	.	CATSRDGPGNQPQHF	TGTGCCACCAGCAGAGATGGTCCAGGGAATCAGCCCCAGCATTTT
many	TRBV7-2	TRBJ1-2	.	CASSLGGQGRYGYTF	TGTGCCAGCAGCTTAGGGGGGCAGGGGCGCTATGGCTACACCTTC
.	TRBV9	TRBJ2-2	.	CASSHSRGNGELFF	TGTGCCAGCAGCCACTCGCGGGGTAACGGGGAGCTGTTTTTT
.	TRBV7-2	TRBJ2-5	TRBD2	CASSLGPAGGPETQYF	TGTGCCAGCAGCTTAGGGCCAGCGGGAGGGCCAGAGACCCAGTACTTC
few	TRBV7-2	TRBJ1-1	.	CASSPSEANTEAFF	TGTGCCAGCAGCCCTTCCGAAGCGAACACTGAAGCTTTCTTT
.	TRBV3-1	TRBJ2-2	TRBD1	CASSQYGQGGTGELFF	TGTGCCAGCAGCCAATACGGACAGGGAGGCACCGGGGAGCTGTTTTTT
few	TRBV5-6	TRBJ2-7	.	CASTGGPGPTYEQYF	TGTGCCAGCACCGGAGGACCGGGGCCCACCTACGAGCAGTACTTC